The table lists the clone carrying this T cell receptor (beta chain) with many counts. The antigen is undetermined. The data stem from a study of CD8+CD57+ T cells in acquired aplastic anemia. The study's findings and limits: Patients and controls had CD8+ Simpson's diversity values that were not significantly distinct.

The study profiled TCR beta VDJ and CDR3 using genomic DNA as template. TCRdb re-derived calls from the reads in MiXCR, one entry per CDR3 protein. The sample includes 100,000 to 150,000 distinct CDR3 sequences, over 30% seen only once; the top ten take roughly 3%. All patients picked for sequencing had shown, by flow cytometry, an expansion of CD8+CD57+ cells. The CDR3 is 16 residues long. Trimming took off 1 base at V and 5 bases at J, with 19 bases between the two ends. CDR1 is SGHKS, CDR2 YYEKEE, per germline (reference sequence). The clonotype comes from a human donor with aplastic anemia. The sample comprised sorted CD4+, CD8+, or CD8+CD57+ T cells (not recorded which) from PBMCs. The chain employs TRBV5-5 and TRBJ2-7; D may be TRBD1 (5 bases). The CDR3: CASSLSLQGVIHEQYF. CDR3 in DNA: TGTGCCAGCAGCTTGTCGCTTCAGGGTGTAATCCACGAGCAGTACTTC.